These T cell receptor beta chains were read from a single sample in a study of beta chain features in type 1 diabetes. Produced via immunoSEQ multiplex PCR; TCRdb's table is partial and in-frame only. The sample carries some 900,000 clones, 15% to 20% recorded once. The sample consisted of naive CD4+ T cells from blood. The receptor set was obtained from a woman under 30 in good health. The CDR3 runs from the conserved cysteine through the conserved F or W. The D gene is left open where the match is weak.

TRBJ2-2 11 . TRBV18 CASSPTGELFF
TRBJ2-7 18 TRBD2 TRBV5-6 CASSSIINIGGRSWEQYF
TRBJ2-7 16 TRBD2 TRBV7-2 CASSLGAGATLYEQYF
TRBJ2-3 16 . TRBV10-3 CAISELGLQSTDTQYF
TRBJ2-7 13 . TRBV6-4 CASSLTSCHEQYF
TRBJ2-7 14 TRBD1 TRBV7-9 CASSLGRDSYEQYF
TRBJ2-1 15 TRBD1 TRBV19 CASSISGQSYNEQFF
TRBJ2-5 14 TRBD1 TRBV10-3 CAISAQGKVETQYF
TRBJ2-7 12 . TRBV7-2 CASSDQGYEQYF
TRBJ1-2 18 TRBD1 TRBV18 CASSPGSGGLRPNYGYTF
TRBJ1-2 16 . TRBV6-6 CASRAEGAYGPYGYTF
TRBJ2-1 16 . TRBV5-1 CASSLGDGMAYNEQFF
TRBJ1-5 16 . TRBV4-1 CASSQDLVGSNQPQHF
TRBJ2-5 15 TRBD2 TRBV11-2 CASSLARTRPETQYF
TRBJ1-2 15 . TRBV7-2 CASSLGTDSFYGYTF
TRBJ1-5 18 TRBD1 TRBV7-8 CASSPRPSGTGGGQPQHF
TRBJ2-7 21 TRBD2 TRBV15 CATSRDQGLAGGPEKAYEQYF
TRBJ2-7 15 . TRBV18 CASSPRTTGLYEQYF
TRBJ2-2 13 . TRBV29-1 CSVEKAGTRILFF
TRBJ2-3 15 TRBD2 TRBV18 CASSPTQRDTDTQYF
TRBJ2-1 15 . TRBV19 CATLDRVSSYNEQFF
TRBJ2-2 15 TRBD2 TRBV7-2 CASSLVAGVAGELFF
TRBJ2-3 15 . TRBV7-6 CASSRRDTPPDTQYF
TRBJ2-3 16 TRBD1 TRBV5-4 CASSLAGTGSTDTQYF
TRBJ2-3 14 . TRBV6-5 CASSLTTSTDTQYF
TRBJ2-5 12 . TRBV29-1 CSAYQGQETQYF
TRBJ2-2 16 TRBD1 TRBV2 CASSGLAQGANGELFF
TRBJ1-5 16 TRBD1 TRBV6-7 CASSITPGGSNQPQHF
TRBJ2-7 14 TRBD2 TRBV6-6 CASSYGTSGNEQYF
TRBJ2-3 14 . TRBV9 CASSVVFSSDTQYF
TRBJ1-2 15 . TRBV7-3 CASSPSGGSFYGYTF
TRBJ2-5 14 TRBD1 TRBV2 CASSKTGVRETQYF
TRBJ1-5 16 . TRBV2 CASSELVQPGRQPQHF
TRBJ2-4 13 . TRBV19 CASSGLAKNIQYF
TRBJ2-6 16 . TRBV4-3 CASSERGSSGANVLTF
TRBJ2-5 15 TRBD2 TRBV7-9 CASSFQAGLQETQYF
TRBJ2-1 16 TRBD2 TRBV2 CASSELGTSGSNEQFF
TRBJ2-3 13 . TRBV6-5 CASRIRSADTQYF
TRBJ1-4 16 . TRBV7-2 CASSLARPETREKLFF
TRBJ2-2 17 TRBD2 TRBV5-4 CASSQPTGTSGRGELFF
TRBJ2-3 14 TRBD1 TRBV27 CASRTQGARDTQYF
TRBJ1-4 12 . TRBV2 CASSGPGEKLFF
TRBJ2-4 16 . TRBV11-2 CASSHTLQGSKNIQYF
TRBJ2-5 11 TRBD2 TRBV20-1 CSARGGTPQYF
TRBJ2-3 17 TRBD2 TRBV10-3 CAISDRGLAGNTDTQYF
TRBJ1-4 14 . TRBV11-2 CASSLRGSNEKLFF
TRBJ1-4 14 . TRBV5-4 CASSLSGWNEKLFF
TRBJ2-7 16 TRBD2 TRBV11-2 CASSSLTSGRIYEQYF
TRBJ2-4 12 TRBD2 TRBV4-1 CAHQLAADIQYF
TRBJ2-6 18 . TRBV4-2 CASSQGPPGSSGANVLTF
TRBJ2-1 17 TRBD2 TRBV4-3 CASSQTGTSGNYNEQFF
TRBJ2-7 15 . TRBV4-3 CASSQEGATSYEQYF
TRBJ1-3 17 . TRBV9 CASSGTLTSGSGNTIYF
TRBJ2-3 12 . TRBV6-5 CASRHSTDTQYF
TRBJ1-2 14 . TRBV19 CASSIPVAPYGYTF
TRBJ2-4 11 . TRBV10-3 CAISGGNIQYF
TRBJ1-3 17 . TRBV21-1 CASTLTHDSVSGNTIYF
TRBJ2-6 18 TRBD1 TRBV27 CASSSTGTGWSGANVLTF